Detailed here is one TCR beta chain. As yet, its antigen is unknown. The CDR3 is 14 amino acids. Germline loops: CDR1 MGHRA, CDR2 YSYEKL. This sample is part of a study of blood T cells in healthy people across ages. Study-level findings and limits: Observed TCR beta diversity showed a strong correlation with the percentage of naive T cells as measured by flow cytometry.

Combining a sample-barcoded 5' primer with a J-beta primer mix, a second PCR ran for roughly 7 to 12 cycles. TCRdb analysed the 5' RACE reads with MiXCR anew, one entry per CDR3 protein. The table lists over a million distinct CDR3 sequences, almost 25% of them singletons. The data were also submitted as part of a second study, on T cells of mothers and their children. That investigation notes: Not a single persistent microchimeric T cell clone was detected.

This TCR came from a girl aged 2 to 10 in good health. Sequencing was done on a sample of blood. The V call is TRBV4-1, the J call TRBJ2-5; TRBD2 matches at 11 bases. The J call may be mistaken, given a closer DNA end match to TRBJ2-1. CDR3 sequence: CASSRLAGRDEQFF. As DNA, the CDR3 is TGCGCCAGCAGCCGACTAGCGGGGAGGGATGAGCAGTTCTTC.